The 5 T cell receptor beta chains in this list originate from one sample, sequenced in a study of early T cells in non-severe SARS-CoV-2 infection. In TCRdb, the 5' RACE reads were re-called with MiXCR into one record per CDR3 protein. The profile covers about 50,000 distinct CDR3 sequences, with around a tenth appearing a single time and about 15% taken by the ten largest. The sequenced material came from whole blood. Every receptor here comes from an adult who was a healthcare worker with PCR-confirmed SARS-CoV-2 infection or an uninfected control (not recorded which).

This clonotype has a count of ten or more. This chain connects TRBV29-1 to TRBJ1-1, with D uncertain. The CDR3 totals 13 residues. Trimming shortened V by 4 bases and J by 0 bases, and 9 bases separated the two germline ends. Looked up from germline, CDR1 is SQVTM and CDR2 is ANQGSEA. CDR3 sequence reads: CSVVTPMNTEAFF. The CDR3 nucleotides read TGCAGCGTTGTAACTCCCATGAACACTGAAGCTTTCTTT.

This clonotype came up many times. This chain joins TRBV7-6 and TRBJ2-3, with 8 bases identical to TRBD1. The CDR3 contains 15 residues. CDR1 and CDR2 (germline): SGHVS, FNYEAQ. Losses at the gene ends were 5 bases for V and 2 bases for J; bases not matched to a gene: 6. CDR3 sequence (DNA): TGTGCCAGCAGCCCACACAGGGGGACCACAGATACGCAGTATTTT. Its translation is CASSPHRGTTDTQYF. The whole variable domain, filled in from reference TRBV7-6 and TRBJ2-3, reads GAGVSQSPRYKVTKRGQDVALRCDPISGHVSLYWYRQALGQGPEFLTYFNYEAQQDKSGLPNDRFSAERPEGSISTLTIQRTEQRDSAMYRCASSPHRGTTDTQYFGPGTRLTVL.

This clonotype was recorded a few times. This sequence joins TRBV29-1 and TRBJ2-7; D perhaps matches TRBD2 (5 bases). The V gene lost 7 bases and the J gene lost 0 bases, with 10 bases spanning the gap. Germline V lookup: CDR1 SQVTM, CDR2 ANQGSEA. This CDR3 contains 12 residues. The CDR3 loop reads CSGGGSSYEQYF. CDR3 coding DNA: TGCAGCGGTGGAGGAAGCTCCTACGAGCAGTACTTC.

This clonotype occurred many times. The chain uses TRBV5-1 and TRBJ1-5; D is ambiguous. Germline V gene lookup returns CDR1 SGHRS and CDR2 YFSETQ. This CDR3 has 15 residues. V shed 3 bases and J shed 1 base, with 11 bases lying between them. CDR3 sequence (DNA): TGCGCCAGCAGCTCCACGGGAGGAAGCAATCAGCCCCAGCATTTT. Protein: CASSSTGGSNQPQHF. Together with reference TRBV5-1 and TRBJ1-5, the CDR3 gives the full variable domain: KAGVTQTPRYLIKTRGQQVTLSCSPISGHRSVSWYQQTPGQGLQFLFEYFSETQRNKGNFPGRFSGRQFSNSRSEMNVSTLELGDSALYLCASSSTGGSNQPQHFGDGTRLSIL.

This clonotype was observed at least ten times. CDR3 region: CAIKPTSGSSDTQYF. The CDR3 DNA reads as TGTGCCATCAAACCAACTAGCGGGAGTTCAGATACGCAGTATTTT. This chain uses TRBV10-3 with TRBJ2-3; 11 bases are shared with TRBD2. The junction had 7 bases not matched to a gene; V was cut back by 7 bases and J by 4 bases. The CDR3 sequence is 15 residues long. Germline V gene data show CDR1 as ENHRY and CDR2 as SYGVKD.